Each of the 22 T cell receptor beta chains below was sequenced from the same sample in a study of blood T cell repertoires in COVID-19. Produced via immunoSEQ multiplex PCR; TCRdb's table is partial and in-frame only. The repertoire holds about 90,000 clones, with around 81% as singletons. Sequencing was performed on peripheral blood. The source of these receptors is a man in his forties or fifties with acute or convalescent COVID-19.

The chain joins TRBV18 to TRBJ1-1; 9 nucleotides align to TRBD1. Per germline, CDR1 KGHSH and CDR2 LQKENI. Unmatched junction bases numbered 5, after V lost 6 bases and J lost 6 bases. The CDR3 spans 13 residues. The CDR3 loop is CASSRDRDSEAFF. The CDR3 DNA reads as TGTGCCAGCTCCCGGGACAGGGACTCTGAAGCTTTCTTT.

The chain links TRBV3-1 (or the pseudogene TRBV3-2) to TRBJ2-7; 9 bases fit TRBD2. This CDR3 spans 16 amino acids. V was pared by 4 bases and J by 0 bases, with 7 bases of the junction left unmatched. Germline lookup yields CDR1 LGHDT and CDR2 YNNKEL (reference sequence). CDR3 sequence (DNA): TGTGCCAGCAGCCGCTATAGCGGGAGCATCTCCTACGAGCAGTACTTC. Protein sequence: CASSRYSGSISYEQYF.

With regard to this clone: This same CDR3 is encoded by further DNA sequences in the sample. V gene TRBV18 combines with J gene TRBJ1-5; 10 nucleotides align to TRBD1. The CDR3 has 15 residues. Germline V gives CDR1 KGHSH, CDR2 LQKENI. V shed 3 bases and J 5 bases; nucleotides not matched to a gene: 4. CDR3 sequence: CASSPRQGADQPQHF. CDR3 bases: TGTGCCAGCTCACCGCGACAGGGGGCAGATCAGCCCCAGCATTTT.

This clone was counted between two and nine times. The CDR3 sequence is CASSPNTEAFF. The CDR3 DNA reads TGTGCCAGCAGCCCTAACACTGAAGCTTTCTTT. The genes are TRBV6-6 and TRBJ1-1; the D is unclear. CDR3 length: 11 amino acids. Germline V gene data show CDR1 as MNHNY and CDR2 as SVGAGI (reference sequence). V was shortened by 6 bases and J by 2 bases, with 4 bases between the two germline ends.

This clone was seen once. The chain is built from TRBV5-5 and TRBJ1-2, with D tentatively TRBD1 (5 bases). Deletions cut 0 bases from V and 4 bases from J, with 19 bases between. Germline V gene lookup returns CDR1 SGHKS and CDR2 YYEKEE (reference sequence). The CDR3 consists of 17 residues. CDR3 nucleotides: TGTGCCAGCAGCTTGGGTCCCGGGGGAGGACGCAGCTATGGCTACACCTTC. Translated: CASSLGPGGGRSYGYTF.

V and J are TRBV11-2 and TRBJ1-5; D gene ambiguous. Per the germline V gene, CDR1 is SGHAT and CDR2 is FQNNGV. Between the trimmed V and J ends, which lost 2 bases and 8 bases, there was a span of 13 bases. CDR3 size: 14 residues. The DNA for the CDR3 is TGTGCCAGCAGCTTACCACTCGAGATCAAGCCCCAGCATTTT. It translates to CASSLPLEIKPQHF.

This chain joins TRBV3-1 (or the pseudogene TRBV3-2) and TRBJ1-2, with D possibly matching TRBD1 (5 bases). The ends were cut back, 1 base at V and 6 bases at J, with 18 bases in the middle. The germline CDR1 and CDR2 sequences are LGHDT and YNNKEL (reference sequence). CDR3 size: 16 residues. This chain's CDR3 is CASSQAGAGYTNGYTF. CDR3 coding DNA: TGTGCCAGCAGCCAAGCTGGGGCAGGGTATACGAATGGCTACACCTTC.

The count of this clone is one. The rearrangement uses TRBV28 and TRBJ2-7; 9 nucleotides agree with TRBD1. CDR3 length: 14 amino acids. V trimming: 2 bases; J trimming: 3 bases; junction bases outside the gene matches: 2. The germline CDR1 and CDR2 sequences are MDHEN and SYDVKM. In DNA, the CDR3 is TGTGCCAGCAGTTTAGGGGGACAGGGCTACGAGCAGTACTTC. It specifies CASSLGGQGYEQYF.

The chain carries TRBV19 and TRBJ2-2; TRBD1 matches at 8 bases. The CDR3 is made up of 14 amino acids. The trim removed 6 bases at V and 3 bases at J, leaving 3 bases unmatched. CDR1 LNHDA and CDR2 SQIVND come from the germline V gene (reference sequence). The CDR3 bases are TGTGCCAGTAGCCCGGACAGGGACACCGGGGAGCTGTTTTTT. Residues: CASSPDRDTGELFF.

The CDR3 region has the DNA TGTGCCAGCAGCCTCCCCAAACTAGCGCCGAACACCGGGGAGCTGTTTTTT. Translation: CASSLPKLAPNTGELFF. J is TRBJ2-2 and V is TRBV11-2; TRBD2 matches at 7 bases. The CDR3 loop spans 17 amino acids. The germline CDR1 and CDR2 sequences are SGHAT and FQNNGV. The ends lost 5 bases at V and 0 bases at J; junction bases unmatched: 9.

Written as DNA, the CDR3 is TGTGCCATCAGACCGTCCGGGACAGGGGGCTCAGACTATGGCTACACCTTC. It is translated as CAIRPSGTGGSDYGYTF. V is TRBV10-3 and J is TRBJ1-2, with TRBD1 matching 12 bases. V was pared by 6 bases and J by 3 bases, with 11 bases of the junction left unmatched. This CDR3 has 17 residues. Germline V gives CDR1 ENHRY, CDR2 SYGVKD.

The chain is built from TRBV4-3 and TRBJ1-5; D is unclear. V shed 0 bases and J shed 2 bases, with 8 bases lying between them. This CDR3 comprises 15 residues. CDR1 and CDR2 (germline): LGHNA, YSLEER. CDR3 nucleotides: TGCGCCAGCAGCCAAGATCTACCGGGCAATCAGCCCCAGCATTTT. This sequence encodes CASSQDLPGNQPQHF.

CDR3 region: CASSQGGQGTNEKLFF. In DNA, the CDR3 is TGTGCCAGCAGCCAAGGCGGACAGGGGACTAATGAAAAACTGTTTTTT. The chain links TRBV14 to TRBJ1-4; 9 bases are shared with TRBD1. Germline CDR1 and CDR2: SGHDN and FVKESK. J lost 2 bases, V lost 1 base, and 2 bases had no gene match. CDR3 size: 16 residues.

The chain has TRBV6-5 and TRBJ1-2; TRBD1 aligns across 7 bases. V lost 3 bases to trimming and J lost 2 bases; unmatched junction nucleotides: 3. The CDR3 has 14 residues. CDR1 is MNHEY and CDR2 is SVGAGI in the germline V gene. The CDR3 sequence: CASSYTGVNYGYTF. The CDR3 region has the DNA TGTGCCAGCAGTTATACAGGGGTAAACTATGGCTACACCTTC.

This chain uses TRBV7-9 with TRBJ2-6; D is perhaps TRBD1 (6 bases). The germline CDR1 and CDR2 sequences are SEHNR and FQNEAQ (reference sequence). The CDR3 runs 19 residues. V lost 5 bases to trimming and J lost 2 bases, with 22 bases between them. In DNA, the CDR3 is TGTGCCAGCAGCCCAACAGGGACCCTTTTTATAACTGGGGCCAACGTCCTGACTTTC. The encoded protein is CASSPTGTLFITGANVLTF. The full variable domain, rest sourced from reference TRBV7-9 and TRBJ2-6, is DTGVSQNPRHKITKRGQNVTFRCDPISEHNRLYWYRQTLGQGPEFLTYFQNEAQLEKSRLLSDRFSAERPKGSFSTLEIQRTEQGDSAMYLCASSPTGTLFITGANVLTFGAGSRLTVL.

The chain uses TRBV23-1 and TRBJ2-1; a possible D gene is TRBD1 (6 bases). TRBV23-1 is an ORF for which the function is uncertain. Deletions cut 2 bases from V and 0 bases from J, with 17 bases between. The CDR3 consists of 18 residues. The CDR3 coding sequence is TGCGCCAGCAGTCAACTCTTGGGGGCGCCCTTCTCCTACAATGAGCAGTTCTTC. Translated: CASSQLLGAPFSYNEQFF.

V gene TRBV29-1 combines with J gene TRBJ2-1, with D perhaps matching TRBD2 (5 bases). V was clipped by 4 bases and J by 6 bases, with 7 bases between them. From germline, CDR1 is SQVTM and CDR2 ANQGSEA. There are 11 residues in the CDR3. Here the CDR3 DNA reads TGCAGCGTTGGACTAAGCAATGAGCAGTTCTTC. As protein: CSVGLSNEQFF.

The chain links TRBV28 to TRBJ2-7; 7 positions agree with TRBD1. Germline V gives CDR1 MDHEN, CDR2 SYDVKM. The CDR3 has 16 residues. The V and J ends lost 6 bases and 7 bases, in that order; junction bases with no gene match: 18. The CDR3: CASRSDREPLPWEQYF. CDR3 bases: TGTGCCAGCAGATCTGACAGGGAACCGTTACCTTGGGAGCAGTACTTC.

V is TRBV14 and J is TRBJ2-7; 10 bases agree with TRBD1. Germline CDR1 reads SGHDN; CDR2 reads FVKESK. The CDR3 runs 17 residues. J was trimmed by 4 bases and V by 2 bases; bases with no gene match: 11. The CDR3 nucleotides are TGTGCCAGCAGCCAAATGGCCCCGGGACAGGGGCTTTACGAGCAGTACTTC. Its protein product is CASSQMAPGQGLYEQYF.

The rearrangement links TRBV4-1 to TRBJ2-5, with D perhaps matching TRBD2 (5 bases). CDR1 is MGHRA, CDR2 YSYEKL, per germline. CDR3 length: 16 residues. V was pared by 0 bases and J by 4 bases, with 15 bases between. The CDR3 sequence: CASSQDRGRGGETQYF. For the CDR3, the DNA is TGCGCCAGCAGCCAAGATCGCGGACGGGGTGGAGAGACCCAGTACTTC.

CDR3 loop: CASSLGVTRADSYNEQFF. CDR3 nucleotides: TGTGCCAGCAGCTTAGGGGTTACCAGGGCGGACTCCTACAATGAGCAGTTCTTC. V is TRBV11-2 and J is TRBJ2-1, with a weak D call TRBD1 (5 bases). Trimming left V 1 base short and J 0 bases short, with 16 bases between. The CDR3 runs to 18 residues. CDR1 and CDR2 (germline): SGHAT, FQNNGV.

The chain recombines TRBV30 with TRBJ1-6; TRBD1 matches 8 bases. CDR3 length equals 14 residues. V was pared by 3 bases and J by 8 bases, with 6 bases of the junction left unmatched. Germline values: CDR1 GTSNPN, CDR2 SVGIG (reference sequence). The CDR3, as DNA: TGTGCCTGGAGGGTGGACAGGGAGGATTCACCCCTCCACTTT. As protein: CAWRVDREDSPLHF.